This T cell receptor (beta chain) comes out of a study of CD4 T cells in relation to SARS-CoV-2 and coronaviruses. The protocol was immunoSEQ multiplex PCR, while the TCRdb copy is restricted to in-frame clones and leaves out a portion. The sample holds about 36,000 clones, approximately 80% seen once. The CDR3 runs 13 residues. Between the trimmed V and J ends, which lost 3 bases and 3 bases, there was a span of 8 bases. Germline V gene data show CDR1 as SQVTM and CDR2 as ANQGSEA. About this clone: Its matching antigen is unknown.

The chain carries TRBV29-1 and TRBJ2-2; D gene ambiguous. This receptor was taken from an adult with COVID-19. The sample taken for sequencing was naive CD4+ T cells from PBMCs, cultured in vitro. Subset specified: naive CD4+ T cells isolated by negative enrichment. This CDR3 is CSVDNGHTGELFF. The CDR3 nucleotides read TGCAGCGTTGACAACGGGCACACCGGGGAGCTGTTTTTT.